The 19 T cell receptor beta chains below were found in one sample sequenced in a study of cytomegalovirus exposure and HLA in healthy donors. The PCR employed 60 Vbeta primers together with 13 Jbeta primers. The protocol was immunoSEQ multiplex PCR, while the TCRdb copy is restricted to in-frame clones and leaves out a portion. This repertoire shows over 90,000 clones, roughly 76% found once; its top ten account for around 20%. Sequencing used PBMCs. The source of these receptors is a woman between 55 and 75 years old in good health and CMV-seropositive.

This clone was seen only a few times. The rearrangement uses TRBV20-1 and TRBJ1-2; D remains unclear. Germline lookup yields CDR1 DFQATT and CDR2 SNEGSKA (reference sequence). Trimming took off 3 bases at V and 7 bases at J, with 9 bases between the two ends. This CDR3 comprises 11 residues. This chain's CDR3 is CSARIGLGYTF. Here the CDR3 DNA reads TGCAGTGCTAGGATCGGACTTGGCTACACCTTC.

The chain carries TRBV4-1 and TRBJ2-5, with a possible D match to TRBD2 (6 bases). The V gene lost 4 bases and the J gene lost 1 base, with 13 bases spanning the gap. The CDR3 runs to 15 residues. Germline V gene lookup returns CDR1 MGHRA and CDR2 YSYEKL. The CDR3: CASSRQLAVQETQYF. The DNA of the CDR3 is TGCGCCAGCAGCCGTCAACTAGCTGTCCAAGAGACCCAGTACTTC.

This clone was counted only a few times. The chain uses TRBV28 and TRBJ1-5, with D perhaps matching TRBD1 (6 bases). Between the trimmed V and J ends, which lost 3 bases and 5 bases, there was a span of 14 bases. The V gene's germline CDR1 is MDHEN and CDR2 SYDVKM. The CDR3 contains 15 residues. Here the CDR3 reads CASSFGGPAYQPQHF. The CDR3 DNA reads TGTGCCAGCAGTTTTGGGGGCCCCGCGTATCAGCCCCAGCATTTT.

This chain uses TRBV5-8 with TRBJ1-2; TRBD1 agrees at 7 bases. The CDR3 has 15 residues. V dropped 4 bases and J dropped 4; count of bases not matched to a gene: 10. Germline V gene lookup returns CDR1 SGHTS and CDR2 YDEGEE. The CDR3 protein is CASSPPWTGSYGYTF. The CDR3 DNA is TGTGCCAGCAGCCCCCCTTGGACAGGCTCCTATGGCTACACCTTC. Full variable domain (missing parts from reference TRBV5-8 and TRBJ1-2): EAGVTQSPTHLIKTRGQQATLRCSPISGHTSVYWYQQALGLGLQFLLWYDEGEERNRGNFPPRFSGRQFPNYSSELNVNALELEDSALYLCASSPPWTGSYGYTFGSGTRLTVV.

This sequence joins TRBV25-1 and TRBJ1-4; 7 nucleotides match TRBD1. Germline V lookup: CDR1 MGHDK, CDR2 SYGVNS. V lost 6 bases and J lost 11; bases outside the gene matches: 12. The CDR3 has 14 residues. Here the CDR3 DNA reads TGTGCCAGCAGCCCTGCGGGTTCCAGGGGGAAACTGTTTTTT. Amino acid sequence: CASSPAGSRGKLFF.

The CDR3 DNA reads as TGTGCCTGGAGTTGGCTAGCGGAGGGGGGAGATACGCAGTATTTT. It codes for CAWSWLAEGGDTQYF. The chain couples TRBV30 to TRBJ2-3, with D perhaps matching TRBD2 (7 bases). The germline CDR1 and CDR2 sequences are GTSNPN and SVGIG (reference sequence). The CDR3 is made up of 15 amino acids. V was shortened by 2 bases and J by 5 bases, with 17 bases between the two germline ends.

This sequence joins TRBV9 and TRBJ2-7; the D gene is possibly TRBD2 (5 bases). Trimming stripped 4 bases from V and 4 bases from J, with 9 bases between. The CDR3 is 12 residues long. Looked up from germline, CDR1 is SGDLS and CDR2 is YYNGEE. Here the CDR3 reads CASSQEGYEQYF. The CDR3 coding sequence is TGTGCCAGCAGCCAAGAGGGTTACGAGCAGTACTTC.

The V and J genes are TRBV9 and TRBJ2-3; no clear D gene. The V end was cut by 2 bases, the J end by 4 bases, with 5 bases between. The CDR3 is 12 residues long. Germline V gene sequence: CDR1 SGDLS, CDR2 YYNGEE. DNA for the CDR3: TGTGCCAGCAGCGTTTATGCAGATACGCAGTATTTT. Residues: CASSVYADTQYF.

The rearrangement links TRBV30 to TRBJ1-4; D is uncertain. CDR1 is GTSNPN, CDR2 SVGIG, per germline (reference sequence). This CDR3 has 13 residues. The V and J ends lost 7 bases and 6 bases respectively, with 15 bases between them. The CDR3 is CAFSWVSDEKLFF. DNA for the CDR3: TGTGCCTTTTCGTGGGTGAGCGATGAAAAACTGTTTTTT.

J is TRBJ1-2 and V is TRBV10-3; D not certain. CDR3 length: 14 amino acids. Germline V gives CDR1 ENHRY, CDR2 SYGVKD. V gave up 0 bases and J gave up 4 bases, with 9 bases separating them. The CDR3 loop reads CAISESPGFYGYTF. CDR3 bases: TGTGCCATCAGTGAGTCCCCGGGGTTCTATGGCTACACCTTC.

The chain links TRBV7-9 to TRBJ2-3; 8 nucleotides line up with TRBD2. The J segment lost 6 bases and the V segment lost 2 bases, leaving 7 bases of the junction unmatched. CDR1 and CDR2 (germline): SEHNR, FQNEAQ (reference sequence). This CDR3 contains 15 residues. CDR3 coding DNA: TGTGCCAGCAGCTTACGACAAACGGGAGGGGATACGCAGTATTTT. This gives the protein CASSLRQTGGDTQYF.

The count of this clone is one. The chain links TRBV5-4 to TRBJ2-6; 10 positions agree with TRBD2. V lost 4 bases to trimming and J lost 0 bases; unmatched junction nucleotides: 4. The length of the CDR3 is 17 residues. Germline-derived CDR1 and CDR2 are SGHNT and YYREEE (reference sequence). The CDR3 region is CASSTSGTFSGANVLTF. The CDR3, as DNA: TGTGCCAGCAGCACTAGCGGGACTTTCTCTGGGGCCAACGTCCTGACTTTC.

This clone has a handful of counts. The chain uses TRBV6-6 and TRBJ2-7; no reliable D call. The germline CDR1 and CDR2 sequences are MNHNY and SVGAGI (reference sequence). This CDR3 is 12 amino acids long. V dropped 6 bases and J dropped 3 bases, with 9 bases sitting between them. The CDR3 region is CASRAGFYEQYF. The CDR3 nucleotides read TGTGCCAGCAGAGCCGGGTTCTACGAGCAGTACTTC.

As regards this clone: A junction end diverges from the germline sequence, so it may reflect a read error. The genes are TRBV7-7 and TRBJ2-5; a possible D gene is TRBD1 (7 bases). Germline V gene sequence: CDR1 SSHAT, CDR2 FNYEAQ (reference sequence). The CDR3 covers 16 residues. This CDR3 reads CASSLGGGTVKETQYF. DNA of the CDR3: TGTGCTAGCAGCTTAGGAGGCGGGACAGTGAAAGAGACCCAGTACTTC.

The chain couples TRBV27 to TRBJ2-3; TRBD1 matches 7 bases. The J segment lost 2 bases and the V segment lost 6 bases, leaving 5 bases of the junction unmatched. The CDR3 has 14 amino acids. Germline CDR1 reads MNHEY; CDR2 reads SMNVEV (reference sequence). This CDR3 reads CASRPGGFTDTQYF. The CDR3 nucleotides read TGTGCCAGCAGACCAGGGGGTTTCACAGATACGCAGTATTTT.

This clone was observed a handful of times. The CDR3 nucleotides read TGTGCCAGTAGTATGGGGGCGTGGACTGAAGCTTTCTTT. Protein sequence: CASSMGAWTEAFF. This rearrangement joins TRBV19 to TRBJ1-1; D possibly corresponds to TRBD1 (6 bases). The length of the CDR3 is 13 residues. Germline CDR1 is LNHDA and CDR2 is SQIVND (reference sequence). V lost 3 bases, J lost 5 bases, and 10 bases lay in between.

This clone showed up just once. The genes are TRBV15 and TRBJ1-3, with TRBD1 as a possible D gene (6 bases). The CDR3 runs to 15 residues. Germline CDR1 LNHNV, CDR2 YYDKDF (reference sequence). With 1 base removed from V and 0 bases from J, the gap between germline ends came to 7 bases. The CDR3 here is CATSRGGLSGNTIYF. The CDR3 DNA follows: TGTGCCACCAGCAGAGGGGGGCTCTCTGGAAACACCATATATTTT.

This chain connects TRBV30 to TRBJ2-3; 9 positions match TRBD1. The CDR3 spans 12 residues. CDR1 GTSNPN and CDR2 SVGIG come from the germline V gene (reference sequence). V was pared by 8 bases and J by 1 base, with 1 base of the junction left unmatched. The CDR3 spells CARDRGTDTQYF. In DNA form, the CDR3 reads TGTGCCAGGGACAGGGGCACAGATACGCAGTATTTT.

This rearrangement joins TRBV4-2 to TRBJ2-1, with 12 bases that match TRBD2. The CDR3 totals 17 residues. The V gene end was trimmed by 0 bases and the J gene end by 6 bases; junction bases not matched to a gene: 6. Germline loops: CDR1 LGHNA, CDR2 YNFKEQ. CDR3 DNA sequence: TGTGCCAGCAGCCAAGATCGGTCGACTAGCGGGAGCAATGAGCAGTTCTTC. Its translation: CASSQDRSTSGSNEQFF.